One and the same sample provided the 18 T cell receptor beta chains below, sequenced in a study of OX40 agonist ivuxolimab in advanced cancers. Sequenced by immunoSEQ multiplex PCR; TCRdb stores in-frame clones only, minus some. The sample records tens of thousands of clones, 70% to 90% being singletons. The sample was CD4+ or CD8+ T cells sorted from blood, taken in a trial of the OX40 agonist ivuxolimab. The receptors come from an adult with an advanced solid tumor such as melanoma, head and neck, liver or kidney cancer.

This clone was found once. The CDR3 region has the DNA TGTGCCAGCAGCTTATCAGATTTAGAAAAACTGTTTTTT. It specifies CASSLSDLEKLFF. This rearrangement joins TRBV11-2 to TRBJ1-4; D not certain. The CDR3 covers 13 residues. CDR1 is SGHAT, CDR2 FQNNGV, per germline. V was pared by 2 bases and J by 8 bases, with 9 bases between.

CDR3 sequence: CAGRKAGANVLTF. The DNA of the CDR3 is TGTGCCGGCCGGAAGGCTGGGGCCAACGTCCTGACTTTC. J is TRBJ2-6 and V is TRBV6-5; unclear D gene. Trimming shortened V by 11 bases and J by 2 bases, and 10 bases separated the two germline ends. CDR1 and CDR2 from the germline V gene are MNHEY and SVGAGI. The CDR3 is 13 amino acids.

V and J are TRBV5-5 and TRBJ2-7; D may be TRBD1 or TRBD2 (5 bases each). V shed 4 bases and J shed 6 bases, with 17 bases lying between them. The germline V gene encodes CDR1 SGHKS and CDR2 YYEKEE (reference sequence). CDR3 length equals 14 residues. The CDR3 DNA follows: TGTGCCAGCAGCCGAGAGGGGCCGCTTCCCGAGCAGTACTTC. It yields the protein CASSREGPLPEQYF.

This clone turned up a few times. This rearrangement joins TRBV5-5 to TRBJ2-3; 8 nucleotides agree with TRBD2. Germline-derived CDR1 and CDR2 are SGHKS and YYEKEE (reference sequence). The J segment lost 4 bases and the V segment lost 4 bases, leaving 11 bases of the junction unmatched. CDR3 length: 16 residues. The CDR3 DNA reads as TGTGCCAGCAGCCCCGTGGCGGGGGGCACCGCAGATACGCAGTATTTT. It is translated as CASSPVAGGTADTQYF. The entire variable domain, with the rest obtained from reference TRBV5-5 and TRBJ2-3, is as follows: DAGVTQSPTHLIKTRGQQVTLRCSPISGHKSVSWYQQVLGQGPQFIFQYYEKEERGRGNFPDRFSARQFPNYSSELNVNALLLGDSALYLCASSPVAGGTADTQYFGPGTRLTVL.

The CDR3 region is CASSREADGKRPQHF. DNA for the CDR3: TGTGCCAGCAGTCGGGAGGCGGACGGGAAAAGGCCCCAGCATTTT. The chain is built from TRBV2 and TRBJ1-5; D not resolved. This CDR3 has 15 residues. Trimming left V 5 bases short and J 9 bases short, with 20 bases between. Germline-derived CDR1 and CDR2 are SNHLY and FYNNEI.

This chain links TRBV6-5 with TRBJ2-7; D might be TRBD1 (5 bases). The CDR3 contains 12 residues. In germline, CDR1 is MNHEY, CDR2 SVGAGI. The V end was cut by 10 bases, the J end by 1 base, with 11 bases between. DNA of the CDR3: TGTGCCACCTCCAGGGTTTCCTACGAGCAGTACTTC. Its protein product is CATSRVSYEQYF.

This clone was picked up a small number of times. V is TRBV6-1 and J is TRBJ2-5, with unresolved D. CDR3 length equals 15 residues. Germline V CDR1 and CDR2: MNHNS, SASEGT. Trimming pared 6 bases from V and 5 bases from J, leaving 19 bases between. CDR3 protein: CASSPARSVYETQYF. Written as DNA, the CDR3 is TGTGCCAGCAGCCCCGCCCGGTCGGTGTATGAGACCCAGTACTTC.

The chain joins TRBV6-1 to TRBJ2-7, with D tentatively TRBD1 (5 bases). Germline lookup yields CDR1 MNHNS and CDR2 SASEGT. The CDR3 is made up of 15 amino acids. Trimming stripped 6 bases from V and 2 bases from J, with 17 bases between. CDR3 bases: TGTGCCAGCAGGCTTAACGGAAGGGGAACCTACGAGCAGTACTTC. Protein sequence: CASRLNGRGTYEQYF.

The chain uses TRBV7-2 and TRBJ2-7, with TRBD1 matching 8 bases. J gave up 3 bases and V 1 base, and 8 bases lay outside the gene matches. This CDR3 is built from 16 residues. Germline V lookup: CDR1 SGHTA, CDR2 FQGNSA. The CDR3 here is CASSLVGTGGLYEQYF. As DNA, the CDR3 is TGTGCCAGCAGCTTAGTTGGGACAGGAGGACTCTACGAGCAGTACTTC.

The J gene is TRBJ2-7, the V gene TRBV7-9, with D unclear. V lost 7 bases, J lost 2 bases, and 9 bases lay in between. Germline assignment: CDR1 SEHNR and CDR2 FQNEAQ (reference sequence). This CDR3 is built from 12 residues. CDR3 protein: CASTLGTYEQYF. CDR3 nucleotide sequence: TGTGCCAGCACTTTAGGGACCTACGAGCAGTACTTC.

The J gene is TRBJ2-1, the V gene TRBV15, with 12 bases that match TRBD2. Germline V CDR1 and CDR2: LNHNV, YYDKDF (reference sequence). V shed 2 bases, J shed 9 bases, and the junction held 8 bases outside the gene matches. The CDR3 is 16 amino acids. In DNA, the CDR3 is TGTGCCACCAGCAGACCATCTAGCGGGAGGGTTGGTGAGCAGTTCTTC. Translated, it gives CATSRPSSGRVGEQFF.

CDR3 nucleotide sequence: TGTGCCAGCAGTTTGAACAGGGCGGAATCACCCCTCCACTTT. Translation gives CASSLNRAESPLHF. The gene calls are TRBV27 and TRBJ1-6, with D tentatively TRBD1 (6 bases). V was shortened by 3 bases and J by 10 bases, with 13 bases between the two germline ends. CDR3 length equals 14 residues. Germline CDR1 reads MNHEY; CDR2 reads SMNVEV (reference sequence).

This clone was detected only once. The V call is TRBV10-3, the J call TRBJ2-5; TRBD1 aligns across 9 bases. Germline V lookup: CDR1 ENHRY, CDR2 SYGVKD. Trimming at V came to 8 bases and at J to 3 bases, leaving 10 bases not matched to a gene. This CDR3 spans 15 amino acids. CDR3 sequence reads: CAIGPGTGSEETQYF. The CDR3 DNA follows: TGTGCCATCGGCCCCGGGACAGGGTCGGAAGAGACCCAGTACTTC.

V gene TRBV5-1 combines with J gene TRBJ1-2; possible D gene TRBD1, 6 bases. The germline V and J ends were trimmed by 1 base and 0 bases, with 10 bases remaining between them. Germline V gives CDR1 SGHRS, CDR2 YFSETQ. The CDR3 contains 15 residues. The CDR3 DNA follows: TGCGCCAGCAGCTTGACGGGGGCTTCTAACTATGGCTACACCTTC. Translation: CASSLTGASNYGYTF.

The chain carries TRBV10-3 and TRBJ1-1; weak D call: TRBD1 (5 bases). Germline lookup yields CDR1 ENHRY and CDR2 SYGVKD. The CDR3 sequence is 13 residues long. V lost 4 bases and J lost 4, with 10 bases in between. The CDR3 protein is CAISAAGSTEAFF. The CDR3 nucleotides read TGTGCCATCAGTGCGGCAGGGAGCACTGAAGCTTTCTTT.

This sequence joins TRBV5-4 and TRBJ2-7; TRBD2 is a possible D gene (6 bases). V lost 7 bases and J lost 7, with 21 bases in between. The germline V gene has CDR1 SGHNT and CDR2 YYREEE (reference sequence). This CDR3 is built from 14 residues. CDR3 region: CASRGGTPSKEQYF. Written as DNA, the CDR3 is TGTGCCAGCCGGGGCGGGACCCCCTCTAAAGAGCAGTACTTC.

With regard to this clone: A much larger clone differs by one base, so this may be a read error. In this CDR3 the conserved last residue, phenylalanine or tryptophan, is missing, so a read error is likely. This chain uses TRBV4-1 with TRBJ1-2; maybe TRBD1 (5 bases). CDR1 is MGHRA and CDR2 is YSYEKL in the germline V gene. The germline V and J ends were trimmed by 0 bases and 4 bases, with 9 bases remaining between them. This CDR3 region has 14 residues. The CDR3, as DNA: TGCGCCAGCAGCCAAGAGCAGGGAGGCTATGGCTACACCCTC. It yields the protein CASSQEQGGYGYTL.

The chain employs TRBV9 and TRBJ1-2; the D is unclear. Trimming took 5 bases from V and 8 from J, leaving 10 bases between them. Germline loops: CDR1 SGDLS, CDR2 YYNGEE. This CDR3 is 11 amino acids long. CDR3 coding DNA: TGTGCCAGCAGTGGATGGAAGGGCTACACCTTC. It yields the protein CASSGWKGYTF.